A single sample gave rise to the 12 T cell receptor beta chains below, sequenced in a study of T cell clones after liver transplantation. Profiled with immunoSEQ multiplex PCR; TCRdb holds only in-frame clones, not every one. The sample has tens of thousands of clones, 83% seen once. The starting material was CD4+ T cells from blood, obtained at the 22-month timepoint. Receptors were obtained from a human patient who received a liver transplant. These T cells may partly come from the graft donor.

The V and J genes are TRBV6-1 and TRBJ2-7; D may correspond to TRBD1 or TRBD2 (5 bases each). This CDR3 is built from 14 residues. V lost 5 bases and J lost 2, with 13 bases in between. Looked up from germline, CDR1 is MNHNS and CDR2 is SASEGT. The DNA of the CDR3 is TGTGCCAGCAGTAGCGGAACGGGGCCCTACGAGCAGTACTTC. Translation: CASSSGTGPYEQYF.

The J gene is TRBJ2-3, the V gene TRBV11-2; D tentatively fits TRBD1 or TRBD2 (5 bases each). Germline CDR1 reads SGHAT; CDR2 reads FQNNGV. The ends were cut back, 7 bases at V and 0 bases at J, with 14 bases in the middle. The CDR3 spans 15 residues. The CDR3 DNA is TGTGCCAGCAACAAGGGGAGTACTAGCACAGATACGCAGTATTTT. Translated, it gives CASNKGSTSTDTQYF.

The chain links TRBV18 to TRBJ2-7; no definite D call. Germline V gives CDR1 KGHSH, CDR2 LQKENI. V was clipped by 5 bases and J by 1 base, with 12 bases between them. The CDR3 runs to 14 residues. The CDR3: CASSVEMGSYEQYF. Here the CDR3 DNA reads TGTGCCAGCTCAGTAGAAATGGGTTCCTACGAGCAGTACTTC.

This clone was seen a few times. This sequence joins TRBV20-1 and TRBJ2-5; no clear D. The V gene lost 0 bases and the J gene lost 10 bases, with 6 bases spanning the gap. In germline, CDR1 is DFQATT, CDR2 SNEGSKA (reference sequence). The CDR3 totals 10 residues. This CDR3 reads CSARDKDQYF. The CDR3 bases are TGCAGTGCTAGAGATAAAGACCAGTACTTC.

The genes are TRBV7-9 and TRBJ2-1; TRBD2 matches at 10 bases. This CDR3 contains 17 residues. Germline V gives CDR1 SEHNR, CDR2 FQNEAQ (reference sequence). V lost 2 bases to trimming and J lost 3 bases; unmatched junction nucleotides: 7. This chain's CDR3 is CASSLPFSGRIYNEQFF. Written as DNA, the CDR3 is TGTGCCAGCAGCTTACCCTTTAGCGGGAGGATCTACAATGAGCAGTTCTTC.

This clone was recorded only once. The genes are TRBV5-1 and TRBJ2-7; 7 bases match TRBD2. Germline-derived CDR1 and CDR2 are SGHRS and YFSETQ. The V segment lost 0 bases and the J segment 2 bases; nucleotides outside the gene matches: 5. The CDR3 consists of 15 residues. DNA for the CDR3: TGCGCCAGCAGCTTGGACGGGACTAACCCCTACGAGCAGTACTTC. Translated: CASSLDGTNPYEQYF.

V gene TRBV5-5 combines with J gene TRBJ1-6; TRBD1 aligns across 7 bases. Per germline, CDR1 SGHKS and CDR2 YYEKEE (reference sequence). The J segment lost 8 bases and the V segment lost 4 bases, leaving 6 bases of the junction unmatched. The CDR3 covers 14 residues. The CDR3 region is CASSPRDSHSPLHF. CDR3 nucleotide sequence: TGTGCCAGCAGCCCTCGGGACAGCCATTCACCCCTCCACTTT.

The chain recombines TRBV7-2 with TRBJ2-6, with D possibly matching TRBD1 (6 bases). V was cut by 5 bases and J by 0 bases, with 17 bases left in between. The germline CDR1 and CDR2 sequences are SGHTA and FQGNSA. The CDR3 totals 18 residues. CDR3 in DNA: TGTGCCAGCAGCCGAACCCTGGACAGAAGCTCTGGGGCCAACGTCCTGACTTTC. Encoded protein: CASSRTLDRSSGANVLTF.

Concerning this clone: A much larger clonotype is one base distant, so this may be a read error. Distinct nucleotide sequences in the sample also encode this CDR3. The genes are TRBV7-2 and TRBJ2-7; no clear D. The CDR3 is 11 residues long. Germline lookup yields CDR1 SGHTA and CDR2 FQGNSA. The V and J ends lost 2 bases and 3 bases respectively, with 2 bases between them. The CDR3 here is CASSLIYEQYF. The CDR3 DNA reads TGTGCCAGCAGCTTAATCTACGAGCAGTACTTC.

V gene TRBV9 combines with J gene TRBJ2-1; 9 bases agree with TRBD1. Losses at the gene ends were 4 bases for V and 9 bases for J; bases not matched to a gene: 14. This CDR3 is built from 16 residues. Germline-derived CDR1 and CDR2 are SGDLS and YYNGEE. As DNA, the CDR3 is TGTGCCAGCAGCCCAAGGATTGGGACAGGGTTTCCTGAGCAGTTCTTC. Encoded protein: CASSPRIGTGFPEQFF.

This chain uses TRBV7-9 with TRBJ2-2; 7 positions agree with TRBD2. Germline CDR1 is SEHNR and CDR2 is FQNEAQ (reference sequence). The CDR3 has 17 amino acids. V lost 4 bases to trimming and J lost 1 base; unmatched junction nucleotides: 9. This chain's CDR3 is CASSSYLTGGNTGELFF. The CDR3, as DNA: TGTGCCAGCAGCTCATATCTTACGGGGGGGAACACCGGGGAGCTGTTTTTT.

This sequence joins TRBV7-2 and TRBJ2-7; TRBD1 is a possible D gene (6 bases). The CDR3 spans 13 residues. Germline values: CDR1 SGHTA, CDR2 FQGNSA. The V end lost 8 bases, the J end lost 6 bases, and 17 bases lay between the germline ends. Written as DNA, the CDR3 is TGTGCCAGCGGGAGTACAGGGTCGTTCGAGCAGTACTTC. Translated: CASGSTGSFEQYF.